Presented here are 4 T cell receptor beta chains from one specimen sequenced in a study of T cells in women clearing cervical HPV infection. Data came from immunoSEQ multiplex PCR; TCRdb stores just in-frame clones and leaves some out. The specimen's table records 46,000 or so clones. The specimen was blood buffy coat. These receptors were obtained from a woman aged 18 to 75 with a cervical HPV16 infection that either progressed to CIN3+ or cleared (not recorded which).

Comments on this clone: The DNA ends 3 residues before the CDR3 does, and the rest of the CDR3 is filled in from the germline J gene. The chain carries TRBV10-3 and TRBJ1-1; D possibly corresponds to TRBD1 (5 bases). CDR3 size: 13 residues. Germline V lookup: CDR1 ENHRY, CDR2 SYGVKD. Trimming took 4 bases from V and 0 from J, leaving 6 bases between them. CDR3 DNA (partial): TGTGCCATCAGTGCAGGGATGAACACTGAA. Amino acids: CAISAGMNTE. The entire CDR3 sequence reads CAISAGMNTEAFF.

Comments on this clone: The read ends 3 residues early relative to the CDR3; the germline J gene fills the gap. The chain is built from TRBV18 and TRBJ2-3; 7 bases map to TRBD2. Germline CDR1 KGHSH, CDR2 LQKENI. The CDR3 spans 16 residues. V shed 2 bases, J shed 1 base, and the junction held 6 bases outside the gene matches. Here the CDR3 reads CASSPGVAGGTDTQYF. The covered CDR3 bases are TGTGCCAGCTCACCAGGGGTAGCGGGCGGCACAGATACG. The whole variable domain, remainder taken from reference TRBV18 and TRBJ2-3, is NAGVMQNPRHLVRRRGQEARLRCSPMKGHSHVYWYRQLPEEGLKFMVYLQKENIIDESGMPKERFSAEFPKEGPSILRIQQVVRGDSAAYFCASSPGVAGGTDTQYFGPGTRLTVL.

The sequenced CDR3 bases are TGTGCCAGCAGCTTTACGAGGGAAAAA. Translated: CASSFTREK. The entire CDR3 protein reads CASSFTREKLFF. The chain employs TRBV5-6 and TRBJ1-4, with no clear D. The read stops 3 residues short of the end of the CDR3; the missing end is completed from the germline J gene. CDR3 size: 12 residues. Trimming pared 2 bases from V and 8 bases from J, leaving 7 bases between. Germline values: CDR1 SGHDT, CDR2 YYEEEE.

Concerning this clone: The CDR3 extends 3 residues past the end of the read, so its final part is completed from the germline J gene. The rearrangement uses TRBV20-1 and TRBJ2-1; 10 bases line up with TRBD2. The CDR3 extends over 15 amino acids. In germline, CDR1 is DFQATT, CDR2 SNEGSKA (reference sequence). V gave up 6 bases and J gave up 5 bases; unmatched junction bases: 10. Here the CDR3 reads CSAQILAGTHNEQFF. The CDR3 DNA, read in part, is TGCAGTGCCCAGATACTAGCGGGAACCCACAATGAG.